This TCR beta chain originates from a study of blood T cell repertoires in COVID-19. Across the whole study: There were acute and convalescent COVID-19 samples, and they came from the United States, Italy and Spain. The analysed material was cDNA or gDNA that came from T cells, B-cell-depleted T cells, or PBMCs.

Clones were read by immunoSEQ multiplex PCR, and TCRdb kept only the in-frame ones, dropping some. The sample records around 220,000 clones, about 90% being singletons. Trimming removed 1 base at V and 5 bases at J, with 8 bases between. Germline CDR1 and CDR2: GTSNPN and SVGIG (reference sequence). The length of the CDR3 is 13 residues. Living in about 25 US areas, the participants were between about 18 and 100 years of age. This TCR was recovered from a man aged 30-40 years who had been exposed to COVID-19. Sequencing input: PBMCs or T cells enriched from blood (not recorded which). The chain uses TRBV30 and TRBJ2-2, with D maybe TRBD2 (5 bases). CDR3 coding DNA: TGTGCCTGGAGTGGAACTAGGACCGGGGAGCTGTTTTTT. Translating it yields CAWSGTRTGELFF.